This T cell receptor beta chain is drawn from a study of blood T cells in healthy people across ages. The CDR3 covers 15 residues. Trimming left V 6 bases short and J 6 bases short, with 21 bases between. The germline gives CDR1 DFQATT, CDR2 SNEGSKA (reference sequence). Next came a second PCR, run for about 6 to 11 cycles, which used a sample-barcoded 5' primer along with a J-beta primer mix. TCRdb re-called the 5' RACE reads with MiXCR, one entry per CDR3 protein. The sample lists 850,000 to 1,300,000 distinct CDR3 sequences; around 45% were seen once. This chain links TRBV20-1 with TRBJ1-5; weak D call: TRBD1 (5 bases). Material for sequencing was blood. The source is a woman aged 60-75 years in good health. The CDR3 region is CSALQAPGVGQPQHF. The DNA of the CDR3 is TGCAGTGCACTCCAAGCCCCGGGGGTCGGTCAGCCCCAGCATTTT.